Following are 2 T cell receptor beta chains from one sample sequenced in a study of blood T cells in healthy people across ages. Alongside a J-beta primer mix, a sample-barcoded 5' primer served in a second PCR lasting about 6 to 12 cycles. TCRdb reprocessed the 5' RACE reads via MiXCR and lists one record per CDR3 protein. There are some 1.4 million distinct CDR3 sequences in the sample; 42% occur only once, and around 8% lies in the top ten. Sequenced input: blood. Source of these receptors: a woman aged 18-29 years in good health.

This clonotype was counted only a few times. V and J are TRBV6-1 and TRBJ2-7, with 9 nucleotides matching TRBD2. The CDR3 is 15 amino acids. Per the germline V gene, CDR1 is MNHNS and CDR2 is SASEGT. The trim removed 4 bases at V and 4 bases at J, leaving 8 bases unmatched. The DNA for the CDR3 is TGTGCCAGCAGTGGGGCTAGCGGGACGATATACGAGCAGTACTTC. Residues: CASSGASGTIYEQYF.

The J gene is TRBJ2-7, the V gene TRBV6-2 or TRBV6-3; 11 bases agree with TRBD2. Germline CDR1 is MNHEY and CDR2 is SVGEGT. Trimming took 5 bases from V and 2 from J; bases not matched to a gene: 5. The CDR3 runs to 15 residues. CDR3 bases: TGTGCCAGCAGTGGGCGACTAGCGGGGACCTACGAGCAGTACTTC. Translated: CASSGRLAGTYEQYF.